This T cell receptor (beta chain) was captured by sequencing in a study of blood T cells in healthy people across ages. Germline trimming cut 4 bases from V and 4 bases from J; bases unmatched to any gene: 3. This CDR3 is built from 13 residues. Germline CDR1 is SQVTM and CDR2 is ANQGSEA. This clonotype was counted only a few times. With a J-beta primer mix and a sample-barcoded 5' primer, a second PCR ran roughly 6 to 11 cycles. The yield of each sample was at least 3 million CDR3-containing paired-end reads. TCRdb reprocessed the 5' RACE reads with MiXCR, giving one entry per CDR3 protein. The data show roughly 720,000 distinct CDR3 sequences, with roughly 50% seen just once and 40% to 50% held by the top ten.

The chain combines TRBV29-1 with TRBJ1-2; 10 bases line up with TRBD1. The receptor's source is an older man in good health. Specimen: blood. The CDR3 nucleotides read TGCAGCGTTGTTCGGACAGGGGGCTATGGCTACACCTTC. This encodes CSVVRTGGYGYTF. Complete variable domain (other parts from reference TRBV29-1 and TRBJ1-2): SAVISQKPSRDICQRGTSLTIQCQVDSQVTMMFWYRQQPGQSLTLIATANQGSEATYESGFVIDKFPISRPNLTFSTLTVSNMSPEDSSIYLCSVVRTGGYGYTFGSGTRLTVV.